The clone carrying this T cell receptor (beta chain) has only one observation. Its antigen remains unknown. At baseline, cycle 4 day 1, and cycle 7 day 1, blood was sampled. The CDR3 is made up of 14 amino acids. Per germline, CDR1 SGHRS and CDR2 YFSETQ. V lost 2 bases and J 8 bases, leaving 13 bases between the germline ends. This specimen belongs to a study of OX40 agonist ivuxolimab in advanced cancers. Study context: An agonistic anti-OX40 (CD134) antibody, ivuxolimab, was used to treat the patients. Study-level results: Partly responding patients at 0.1-3.0 mg/kg showed some of the smallest clonal expansion. Expanded clones tended on average to be more numerous among CD8+ T cells than CD4+.

The repertoire was sequenced with immunoSEQ multiplex PCR; TCRdb's copy has only in-frame clones and lacks some. This sample yields about 50,000 clones, of which about 79% are seen a single time; 1.5% to 2% belongs to the top ten. The receptor was isolated from an adult with an advanced solid tumor such as melanoma, head and neck, liver or kidney cancer. The chain is built from TRBV5-1 and TRBJ1-4; the D gene is possibly TRBD1 (6 bases). Material: CD4+ or CD8+ T cells sorted from blood, obtained in a trial of the OX40 agonist ivuxolimab. The CDR3 here is CASSLSGAEEKLFF. CDR3 nucleotide sequence: TGCGCCAGCAGCTTATCAGGGGCAGAGGAAAAACTGTTTTTT.